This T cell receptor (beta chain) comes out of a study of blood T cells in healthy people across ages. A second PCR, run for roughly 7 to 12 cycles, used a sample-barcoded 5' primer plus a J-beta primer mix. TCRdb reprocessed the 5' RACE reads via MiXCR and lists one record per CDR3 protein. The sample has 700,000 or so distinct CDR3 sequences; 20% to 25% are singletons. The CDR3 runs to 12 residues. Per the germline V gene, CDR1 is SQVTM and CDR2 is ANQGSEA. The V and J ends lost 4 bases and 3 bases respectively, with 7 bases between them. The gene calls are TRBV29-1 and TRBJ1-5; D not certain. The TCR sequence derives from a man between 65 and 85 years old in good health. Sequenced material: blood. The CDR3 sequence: CSVAGNNQPQHF. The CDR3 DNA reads TGCAGCGTTGCGGGCAACAATCAGCCCCAGCATTTT.